This T cell receptor (beta chain) was identified in a study of T cell repertoires in cytomegalovirus infection. In the study overall: Recently identified HLA-C-restricted and well-studied HLA-B-restricted CMV epitopes were used. Public signatures in TCR beta pointed to CMV infection and matching HLA type.

Trimming left V 4 bases short and J 1 base short, with 14 bases between. The CDR3 has 16 residues. Looked up from germline, CDR1 is MNHEY and CDR2 is SVGAGI. Comments on this clonotype: What it binds is unknown.

Points from the study as a whole: Using cumulative public TCR beta family frequency, the authors identified those who carried CMV together with the relevant HLA. The response measured ex vivo was dominated by TCR beta clonotypes (HLA-C-restricted and CMV-specific).

TCRdb reprocessed the reads with MiXCR, giving one entry per CDR3 protein. The data contain approximately 910,000 distinct CDR3 sequences, less than 35% of them singletons. This sequence joins TRBV6-5 and TRBJ2-1, with a possible D match to TRBD2 (5 bases). Specimen: cultured CD8+ T cells from PBMCs, collected from culture after CMV antigen stimulation. The TCR comes from a human donor in good health (CMV status not recorded). Some clones in this sample may be carry-over from other donors' samples. The CDR3 loop reads CASSSPIEGSYNEQFF. The CDR3 region has the DNA TGTGCCAGCAGTTCCCCTATCGAGGGATCCTACAATGAGCAGTTCTTC.